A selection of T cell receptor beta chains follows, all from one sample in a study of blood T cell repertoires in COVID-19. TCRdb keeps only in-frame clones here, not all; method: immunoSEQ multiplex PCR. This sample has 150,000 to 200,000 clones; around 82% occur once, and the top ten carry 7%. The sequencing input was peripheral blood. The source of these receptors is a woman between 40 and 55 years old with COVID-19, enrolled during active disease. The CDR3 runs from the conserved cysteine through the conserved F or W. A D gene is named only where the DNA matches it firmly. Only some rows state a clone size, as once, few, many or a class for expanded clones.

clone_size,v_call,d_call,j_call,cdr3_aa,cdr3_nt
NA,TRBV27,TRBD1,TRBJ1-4,CASSLSRTGNEKLFF,TGTGCCAGCAGTTTATCGAGGACAGGAAATGAAAAACTGTTTTTT
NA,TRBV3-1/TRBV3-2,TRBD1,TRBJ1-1,CASSQGQGTEAFF,TGTGCCAGCAGCCAGGGACAGGGCACTGAAGCTTTCTTT
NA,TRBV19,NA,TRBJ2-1,CASSAGSSYNEQFF,TGTGCCAGTAGCGCGGGGAGCTCCTACAATGAGCAGTTCTTC
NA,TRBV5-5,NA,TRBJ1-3,CASSLEAHSGNTIYF,TGTGCCAGCTCCCTTGAGGCGCACTCTGGAAACACCATATATTTT
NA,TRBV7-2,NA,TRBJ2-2,CASSSLTVLGTGELFF,TGTGCCAGCAGCTCCCTGACTGTTCTTGGAACCGGGGAGCTGTTTTTT
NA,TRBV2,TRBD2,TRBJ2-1,CASKGLAGGDEQFF,TGTGCCAGCAAGGGACTAGCGGGAGGGGATGAGCAGTTCTTC
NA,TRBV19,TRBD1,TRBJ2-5,CASSRNHRGETQYF,TGTGCCAGTAGTAGGAACCACAGGGGAGAGACCCAGTACTTC
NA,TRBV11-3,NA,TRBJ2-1,CASSSTTTGKQFF,TGTGCCAGCAGCTCCACAACTACAGGGAAGCAGTTCTTC
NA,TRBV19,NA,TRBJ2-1,CASSIGVYNEQFF,TGTGCCAGTAGTATCGGTGTCTACAATGAGCAGTTCTTC
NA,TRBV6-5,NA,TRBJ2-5,CASSYAGATQETQYF,TGTGCCAGCAGTTACGCTGGGGCTACTCAAGAGACCCAGTACTTC
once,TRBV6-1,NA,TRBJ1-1,CASRNLGETEAFF,TGTGCCAGCAGAAACCTAGGGGAAACTGAAGCTTTCTTT
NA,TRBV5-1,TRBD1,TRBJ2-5,CASSSLGTGGSETQYF,TGCGCCAGCAGCTCCCTCGGGACAGGGGGATCGGAGACCCAGTACTTC
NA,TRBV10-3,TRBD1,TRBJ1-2,CAIRGTGRNYGYTF,TGTGCCATCAGGGGGACAGGACGAAACTATGGCTACACCTTC
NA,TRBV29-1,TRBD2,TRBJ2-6,CSVDGGSGRGGANVLTF,TGCAGCGTTGACGGGGGTAGCGGGAGAGGAGGGGCCAACGTCCTGACTTTC
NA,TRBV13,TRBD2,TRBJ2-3,CASSRSGRATDTQYF,TGTGCCAGCAGCCGGTCCGGGAGGGCCACAGATACGCAGTATTTT
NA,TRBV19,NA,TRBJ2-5,CASSKTSQETQYF,TGTGCCAGTAGTAAGACAAGTCAAGAGACCCAGTACTTC
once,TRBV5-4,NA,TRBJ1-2,CASSLAGIGNYGYTF,TGTGCCAGCAGCTTGGCAGGGATCGGTAACTATGGCTACACCTTC